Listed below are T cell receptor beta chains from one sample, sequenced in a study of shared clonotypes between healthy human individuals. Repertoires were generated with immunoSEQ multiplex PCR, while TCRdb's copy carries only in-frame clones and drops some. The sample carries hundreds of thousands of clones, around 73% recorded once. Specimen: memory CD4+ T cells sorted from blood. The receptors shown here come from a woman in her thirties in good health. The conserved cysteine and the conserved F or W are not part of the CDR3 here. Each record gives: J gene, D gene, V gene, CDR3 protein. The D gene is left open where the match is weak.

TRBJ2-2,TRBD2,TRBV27,ASSLWLAGGPGTGELF
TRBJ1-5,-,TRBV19,ASDPGRSNSNQPQH
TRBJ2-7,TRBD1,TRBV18,ASSIGQDHEQY
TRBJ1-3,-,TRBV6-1,ASSVRGTGNTIY
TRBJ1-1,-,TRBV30,AWSVEVAGPLAF
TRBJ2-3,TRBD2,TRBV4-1,ASSQELGLAGKDTQY
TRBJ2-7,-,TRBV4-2,ASSQDLGTAYEQY
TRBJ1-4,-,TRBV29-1,SVGGLPNEKLF
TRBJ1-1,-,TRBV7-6,ASSQGRGRNTEAF
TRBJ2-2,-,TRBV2,ASSGKGVYTGELF
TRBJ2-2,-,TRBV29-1,SVAGVGNTGELF
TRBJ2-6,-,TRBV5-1,ASSPKVPGANVLT
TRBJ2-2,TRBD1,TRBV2,ASSGQQGTGELF
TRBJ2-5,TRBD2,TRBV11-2,ASRGRGLGQETQY
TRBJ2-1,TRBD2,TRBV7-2,ASSPNRLAGENEQF
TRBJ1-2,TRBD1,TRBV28,ASSNLDRGLDGYT
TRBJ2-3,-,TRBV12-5,ASGWGDVGTDTQY
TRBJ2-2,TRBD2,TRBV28,ASTPTSGKNTGELF
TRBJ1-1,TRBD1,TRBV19,ASSNQGVGTEAF
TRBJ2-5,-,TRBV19,ASRSRDGDQETQY
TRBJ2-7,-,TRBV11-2,ASKGVSRLNEQY
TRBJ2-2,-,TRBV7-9,AISPGTANTGELF
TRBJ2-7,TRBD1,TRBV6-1,ASSLGQGAFHEQY
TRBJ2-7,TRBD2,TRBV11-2,ASSPPGGSYEQY
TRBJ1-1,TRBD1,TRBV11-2,ASSFGTGDTEAF
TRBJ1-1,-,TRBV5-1,ASSFQGGDTEAF
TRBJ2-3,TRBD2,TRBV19,ASSLPREGRTTQY
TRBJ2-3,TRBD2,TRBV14,ASSQVGAGVTDTQY
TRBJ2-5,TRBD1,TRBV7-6,ASSLRQGLETQY
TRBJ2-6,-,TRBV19,ASRPGSSGANVLT
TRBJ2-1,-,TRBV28,ASVRGQRLYNEQF
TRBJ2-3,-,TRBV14,ASSQDPRLDTQY
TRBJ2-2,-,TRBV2,ASSGTTNTGELF
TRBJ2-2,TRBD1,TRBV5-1,ASSFNTGALGRELF
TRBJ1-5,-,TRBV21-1,ASSEGYTSNQPQH
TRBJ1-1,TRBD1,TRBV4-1,ASSQTGGNTEAF
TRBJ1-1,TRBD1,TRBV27,ASSLDRPLKAF
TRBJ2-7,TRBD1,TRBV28,ASSQHDRGYEQY
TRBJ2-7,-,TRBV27,ASSLSTEGSYEQY
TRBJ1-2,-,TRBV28,ASNRDTSNYGYT